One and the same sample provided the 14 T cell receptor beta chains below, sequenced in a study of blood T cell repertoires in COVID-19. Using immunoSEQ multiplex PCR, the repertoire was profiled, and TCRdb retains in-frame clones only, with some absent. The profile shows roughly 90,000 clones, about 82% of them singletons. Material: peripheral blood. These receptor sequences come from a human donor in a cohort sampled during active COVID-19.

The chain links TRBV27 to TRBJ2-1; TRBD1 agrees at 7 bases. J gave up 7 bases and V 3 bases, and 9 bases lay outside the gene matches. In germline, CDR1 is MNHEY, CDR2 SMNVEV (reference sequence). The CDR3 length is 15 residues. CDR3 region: CASSLRTGVWNEQFF. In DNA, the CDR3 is TGTGCCAGCAGTTTGCGAACAGGGGTGTGGAATGAGCAGTTCTTC.

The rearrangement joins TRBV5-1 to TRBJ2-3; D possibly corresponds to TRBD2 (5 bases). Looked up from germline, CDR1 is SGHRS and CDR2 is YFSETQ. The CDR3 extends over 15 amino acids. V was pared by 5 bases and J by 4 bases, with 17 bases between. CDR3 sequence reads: CASSGLLAGADTQYF. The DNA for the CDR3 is TGCGCCAGCAGTGGGCTCCTAGCCGGGGCAGATACGCAGTATTTT.

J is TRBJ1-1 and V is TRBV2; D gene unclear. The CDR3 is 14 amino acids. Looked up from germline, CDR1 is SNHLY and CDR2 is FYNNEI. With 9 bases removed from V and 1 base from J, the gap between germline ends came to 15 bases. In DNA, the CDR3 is TGTGCCAGTATAAAAGGAGCAAAGAACACTGAAGCTTTCTTT. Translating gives CASIKGAKNTEAFF.

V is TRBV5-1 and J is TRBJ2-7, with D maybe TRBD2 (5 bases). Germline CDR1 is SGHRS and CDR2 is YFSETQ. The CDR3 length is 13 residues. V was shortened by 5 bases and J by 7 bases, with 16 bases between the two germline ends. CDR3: CASRAVPSGEQYF. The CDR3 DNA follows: TGCGCCAGCAGGGCAGTACCCTCGGGAGAGCAGTACTTC.

The DNA of the CDR3 is TGTGCCAGCAGCTTGGGACAGGAAGACCTCGAAAAACTGTTTTTT. Its protein is CASSLGQEDLEKLFF. The V gene is TRBV5-4, the J gene TRBJ1-4; TRBD1 is a possible D gene (6 bases). CDR1 is SGHNT and CDR2 is YYREEE in the germline V gene (reference sequence). Trimming shortened V by 0 bases and J by 8 bases, and 14 bases separated the two germline ends. CDR3 length: 15 residues.

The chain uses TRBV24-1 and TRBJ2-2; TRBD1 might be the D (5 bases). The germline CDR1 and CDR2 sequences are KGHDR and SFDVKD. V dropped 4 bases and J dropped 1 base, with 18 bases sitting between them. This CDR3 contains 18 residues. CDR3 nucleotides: TGTGCCACCAGTGACCCAAGGGGCGGACACGAGAACACCGGGGAGCTGTTTTTT. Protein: CATSDPRGGHENTGELFF.

In DNA form, the CDR3 reads TGTGCCAGCCAGGAGGGTTTCAATCAGCCCCAGCATTTT. Encoded protein: CASQEGFNQPQHF. This chain links TRBV18 with TRBJ1-5, with D hard to call. V was cut by 8 bases and J by 3 bases, with 11 bases left in between. The CDR3 sequence is 13 residues long. Germline V gene lookup returns CDR1 KGHSH and CDR2 LQKENI.

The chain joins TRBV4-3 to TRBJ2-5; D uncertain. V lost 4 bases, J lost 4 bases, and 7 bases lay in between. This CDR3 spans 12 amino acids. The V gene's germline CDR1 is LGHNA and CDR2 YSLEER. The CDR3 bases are TGCGCCAGCAGCCCGGTCCGAGAGACCCAGTACTTC. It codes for CASSPVRETQYF.

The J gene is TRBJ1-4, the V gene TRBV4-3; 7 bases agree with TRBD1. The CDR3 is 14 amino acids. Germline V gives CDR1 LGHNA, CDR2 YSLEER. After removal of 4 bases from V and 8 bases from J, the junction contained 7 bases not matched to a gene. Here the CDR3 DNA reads TGCGCCAGCAGCCGAATACAGGGGAAGGAAAAACTGTTTTTT. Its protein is CASSRIQGKEKLFF.

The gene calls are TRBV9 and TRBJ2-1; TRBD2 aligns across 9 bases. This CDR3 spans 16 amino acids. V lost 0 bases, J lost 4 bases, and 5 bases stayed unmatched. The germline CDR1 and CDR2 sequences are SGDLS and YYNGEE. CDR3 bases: TGTGCCAGCAGCGTAGGTAGCGGGAGTCCTTACAATGAGCAGTTCTTC. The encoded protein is CASSVGSGSPYNEQFF.

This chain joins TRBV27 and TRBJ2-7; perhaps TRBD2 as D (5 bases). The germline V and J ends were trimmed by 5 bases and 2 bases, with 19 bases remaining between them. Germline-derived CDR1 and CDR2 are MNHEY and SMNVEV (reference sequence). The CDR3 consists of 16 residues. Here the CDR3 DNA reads TGTGCCAGCAGTCCCTTCCGTGGGCGTAGCGCCTACGAGCAGTACTTC. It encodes CASSPFRGRSAYEQYF.

The CDR3 region has the DNA TGTGCCAGCAGCTTAAACAGGGTGGCCGGGGAGCTGTTTTTT. As protein: CASSLNRVAGELFF. The chain recombines TRBV7-2 with TRBJ2-2, with D maybe TRBD1 (6 bases). CDR1 and CDR2 (germline): SGHTA, FQGNSA. There are 14 residues in the CDR3. V lost 2 bases to trimming and J lost 6 bases, with 10 bases between them.

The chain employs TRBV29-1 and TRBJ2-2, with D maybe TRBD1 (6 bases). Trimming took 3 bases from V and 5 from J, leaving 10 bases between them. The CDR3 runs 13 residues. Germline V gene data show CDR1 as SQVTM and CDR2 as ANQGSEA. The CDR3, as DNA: TGCAGCGTTGATAAACAGGGTACCGGGGAGCTGTTTTTT. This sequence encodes CSVDKQGTGELFF.

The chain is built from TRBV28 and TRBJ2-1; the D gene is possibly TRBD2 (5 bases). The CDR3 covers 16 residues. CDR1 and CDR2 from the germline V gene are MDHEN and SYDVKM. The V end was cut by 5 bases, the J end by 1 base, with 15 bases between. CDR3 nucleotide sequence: TGTGCCAGCAGTCCGGCGAGGGTGATATCCTACAATGAGCAGTTCTTC. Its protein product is CASSPARVISYNEQFF.